This is a list of T cell receptor beta chains from one sample in a study of blood T cell repertoires in COVID-19. Some clones are missing from TCRdb's copy, which holds only in-frame ones; the method was immunoSEQ multiplex PCR. This table has roughly 50,000 clones, more than 75% appearing once. The sample taken for sequencing was peripheral blood. The source of these receptors is a man aged 65 to 85 with acute or convalescent COVID-19. Both conserved end residues are part of each CDR3. Fields, in order: J gene, D gene, V gene, clone size, CDR3 protein, CDR3 DNA. A D gene is named only where the DNA matches it firmly. The size of a clone is reported for some rows only, either as once, few or many, or as a class for expanded clones.

J gene: TRBJ1-1; D gene: NA; V gene: TRBV6-2/TRBV6-3; clone size: NA; CDR3 protein: CASSWSGGRGMNTEAFF; CDR3 DNA: TGTGCCAGCAGTTGGTCCGGGGGACGGGGGATGAACACTGAAGCTTTCTTT
J gene: TRBJ2-2; D gene: TRBD1; V gene: TRBV5-1; clone size: NA; CDR3 protein: CASSLAPTGETGELFF; CDR3 DNA: TGCGCCAGCAGCTTGGCCCCGACAGGGGAGACCGGGGAGCTGTTTTTT
J gene: TRBJ1-2; D gene: NA; V gene: TRBV10-3; clone size: NA; CDR3 protein: CAISESGSGQPDYTF; CDR3 DNA: TGTGCCATCAGTGAGTCGGGTTCTGGACAGCCAGACTACACCTTC
J gene: TRBJ1-2; D gene: TRBD1; V gene: TRBV7-2; clone size: once; CDR3 protein: CASSLVGDSPSGYTF; CDR3 DNA: TGTGCCAGCAGCTTAGTTGGGGACAGCCCCTCGGGCTACACCTTC
J gene: TRBJ2-3; D gene: TRBD1; V gene: TRBV4-3; clone size: once; CDR3 protein: CASSQDPTGGGTDTQYF; CDR3 DNA: TGCGCCAGCAGCCAGGACCCGACAGGGGGCGGCACAGATACGCAGTATTTT
J gene: TRBJ1-2; D gene: NA; V gene: TRBV5-6; clone size: once; CDR3 protein: CASSGRRGRDYGYTF; CDR3 DNA: TGTGCCAGCAGCGGGAGGCGGGGAAGGGACTATGGCTACACCTTC
J gene: TRBJ2-2; D gene: NA; V gene: TRBV7-2; clone size: NA; CDR3 protein: CASSLVALNTGELFF; CDR3 DNA: TGTGCCAGCAGCTTAGTAGCGCTGAACACCGGGGAGCTGTTTTTT
J gene: TRBJ1-2; D gene: NA; V gene: TRBV11-2; clone size: NA; CDR3 protein: CASSFFSGSNYGYTF; CDR3 DNA: TGTGCCAGCAGCTTTTTTTCAGGTTCCAACTATGGCTACACCTTC
J gene: TRBJ2-5; D gene: NA; V gene: TRBV25-1; clone size: NA; CDR3 protein: CASSEGGPQRGTQYF; CDR3 DNA: TGTGCCAGCAGTGAAGGAGGGCCCCAAAGGGGGACCCAGTACTTC
J gene: TRBJ1-6; D gene: NA; V gene: TRBV7-9; clone size: NA; CDR3 protein: CASRQSDPRDSPLHF; CDR3 DNA: TGTGCCAGCAGACAAAGCGACCCACGGGATTCACCCCTCCACTTT
J gene: TRBJ2-2; D gene: NA; V gene: TRBV5-5; clone size: NA; CDR3 protein: CASSLDLMTGELFF; CDR3 DNA: TGTGCCAGCAGCTTGGACTTGATGACCGGGGAGCTGTTTTTT
J gene: TRBJ1-2; D gene: NA; V gene: TRBV6-5; clone size: once; CDR3 protein: CASSYTGFYGYTF; CDR3 DNA: TGTGCCAGCAGTTACACAGGGTTCTATGGCTACACCTTC
J gene: TRBJ2-7; D gene: TRBD2; V gene: TRBV28; clone size: NA; CDR3 protein: CASSNRLAYEQYF; CDR3 DNA: TGTGCCAGCAGTAATAGACTAGCTTACGAGCAGTACTTC
J gene: TRBJ1-1; D gene: TRBD1; V gene: TRBV18; clone size: NA; CDR3 protein: CASSPGTGLAGTEAFF; CDR3 DNA: TGTGCCAGCTCACCGGGGACAGGGCTGGCGGGCACTGAAGCTTTCTTT
J gene: TRBJ2-5; D gene: TRBD2; V gene: TRBV9; clone size: NA; CDR3 protein: CASSVDPSGGQETQYF; CDR3 DNA: TGTGCCAGCAGCGTAGATCCTAGCGGGGGACAAGAGACCCAGTACTTC
J gene: TRBJ1-6; D gene: TRBD1; V gene: TRBV3-1/TRBV3-2; clone size: few; CDR3 protein: CASSWTGQNSPLHF; CDR3 DNA: TGTGCCAGCAGCTGGACAGGGCAAAATTCACCCCTCCACTTT
J gene: TRBJ2-5; D gene: NA; V gene: TRBV4-3; clone size: NA; CDR3 protein: CASSQLGTTQETQYF; CDR3 DNA: TGCGCCAGCAGCCAACTAGGCACGACGCAAGAGACCCAGTACTTC
J gene: TRBJ2-5; D gene: NA; V gene: TRBV18; clone size: NA; CDR3 protein: CASSPPQGRMYQETQYF; CDR3 DNA: TGTGCCAGCTCACCACCGCAGGGGCGCATGTACCAAGAGACCCAGTACTTC
J gene: TRBJ2-7; D gene: TRBD2; V gene: TRBV18; clone size: NA; CDR3 protein: CASSPQLAGAGVHEQYF; CDR3 DNA: TGTGCCAGCTCACCACAACTAGCGGGAGCCGGTGTCCACGAGCAGTACTTC
J gene: TRBJ1-3; D gene: NA; V gene: TRBV6-5; clone size: few; CDR3 protein: CASSLAAVGNTIYF; CDR3 DNA: TGTGCCAGCAGTCTCGCGGCCGTCGGAAACACCATATATTTT
J gene: TRBJ1-5; D gene: NA; V gene: TRBV7-9; clone size: NA; CDR3 protein: CASSSDGSGNQPQHF; CDR3 DNA: TGTGCCAGCAGCTCTGACGGGAGTGGCAATCAGCCCCAGCATTTT
J gene: TRBJ2-7; D gene: NA; V gene: TRBV3-1/TRBV3-2; clone size: NA; CDR3 protein: CASSSNGQPNYEQYF; CDR3 DNA: TGTGCCAGCAGCTCTAACGGACAACCGAACTACGAGCAGTACTTC
J gene: TRBJ2-3; D gene: TRBD2; V gene: TRBV24-1; clone size: NA; CDR3 protein: CATSDPGTSGGAPSDTQYF; CDR3 DNA: TGTGCCACCAGTGATCCCGGGACTAGCGGGGGGGCCCCCTCAGATACGCAGTATTTT
J gene: TRBJ1-1; D gene: NA; V gene: TRBV28; clone size: once; CDR3 protein: CASSLYPGSATEAFF; CDR3 DNA: TGTGCCAGCAGTTTATACCCGGGGTCGGCCACTGAAGCTTTCTTT
J gene: TRBJ2-5; D gene: NA; V gene: TRBV20-1; clone size: NA; CDR3 protein: CSARPVETQYF; CDR3 DNA: TGCAGTGCTAGACCGGTAGAGACCCAGTACTTC
J gene: TRBJ1-3; D gene: NA; V gene: TRBV4-1; clone size: NA; CDR3 protein: CASSQTVNSGNTIYF; CDR3 DNA: TGCGCCAGCAGCCAAACGGTCAACTCTGGAAACACCATATATTTT
J gene: TRBJ2-3; D gene: TRBD1; V gene: TRBV30; clone size: NA; CDR3 protein: CAWSGQGSRTDTQYF; CDR3 DNA: TGTGCCTGGAGTGGACAGGGGTCCCGCACAGATACGCAGTATTTT
J gene: TRBJ1-1; D gene: NA; V gene: TRBV19; clone size: few; CDR3 protein: CASRAVGSKDTEAFF; CDR3 DNA: TGTGCCAGTAGGGCAGTAGGGAGTAAGGACACTGAAGCTTTCTTT
J gene: TRBJ2-1; D gene: TRBD2; V gene: TRBV4-1; clone size: NA; CDR3 protein: CASSQDGGLAYNEQFF; CDR3 DNA: TGCGCCAGCAGCCAAGATGGGGGACTAGCGTACAATGAGCAGTTCTTC
J gene: TRBJ1-1; D gene: NA; V gene: TRBV19; clone size: NA; CDR3 protein: CASQQVPLIAFF; CDR3 DNA: TGTGCCAGTCAACAGGTCCCCCTGATCGCTTTCTTT
J gene: TRBJ2-1; D gene: TRBD2; V gene: TRBV7-9; clone size: NA; CDR3 protein: CASSISGRGEQFF; CDR3 DNA: TGTGCCAGCAGCATTAGCGGGAGAGGGGAGCAGTTCTTC
J gene: TRBJ1-4; D gene: NA; V gene: TRBV4-3; clone size: NA; CDR3 protein: CASSQGGGNHEKLFF; CDR3 DNA: TGCGCCAGCAGCCAAGGGGGCGGGAACCATGAAAAACTGTTTTTT
J gene: TRBJ1-5; D gene: TRBD1; V gene: TRBV3-1/TRBV3-2; clone size: NA; CDR3 protein: CASSPRQGTNQPQHF; CDR3 DNA: TGTGCCAGCAGCCCACGACAGGGAACCAATCAGCCCCAGCATTTT
J gene: TRBJ2-2; D gene: TRBD1; V gene: TRBV7-2; clone size: once; CDR3 protein: CASSSGTGGTGELFF; CDR3 DNA: TGTGCCAGCAGCTCTGGGACAGGCGGGACCGGGGAGCTGTTTTTT
J gene: TRBJ1-5; D gene: TRBD1; V gene: TRBV6-6; clone size: NA; CDR3 protein: CASSRQGLTSNQPQHF; CDR3 DNA: TGTGCCAGCAGCCGACAGGGGTTAACAAGCAATCAGCCCCAGCATTTT
J gene: TRBJ1-1; D gene: NA; V gene: TRBV19; clone size: NA; CDR3 protein: CASRAQGMNTEAFF; CDR3 DNA: TGTGCCAGTAGGGCGCAGGGAATGAACACTGAAGCTTTCTTT
J gene: TRBJ2-6; D gene: NA; V gene: TRBV15; clone size: NA; CDR3 protein: CATSKQGPGANVLTF; CDR3 DNA: TGTGCCACCAGCAAACAGGGTCCTGGGGCCAACGTCCTGACTTTC
J gene: TRBJ2-6; D gene: TRBD1; V gene: TRBV6-5; clone size: NA; CDR3 protein: CASRTGGSGANVLTF; CDR3 DNA: TGTGCCAGCAGAACAGGGGGCTCTGGGGCCAACGTCCTGACTTTC
J gene: TRBJ2-3; D gene: TRBD2; V gene: TRBV28; clone size: NA; CDR3 protein: CASSLPRLAGEGDTQYF; CDR3 DNA: TGTGCCAGCAGTTTACCCCGACTAGCGGGAGAGGGAGATACGCAGTATTTT
J gene: TRBJ2-7; D gene: TRBD2; V gene: TRBV5-1; clone size: NA; CDR3 protein: CASSVTSAYEQYF; CDR3 DNA: TGCGCCAGCAGCGTTACTAGCGCCTACGAGCAGTACTTC
J gene: TRBJ2-3; D gene: NA; V gene: TRBV9; clone size: few; CDR3 protein: CASSTSAGSTDTQYF; CDR3 DNA: TGTGCCAGCAGCACATCCGCGGGAAGCACAGATACGCAGTATTTT
J gene: TRBJ2-2; D gene: TRBD1; V gene: TRBV5-1; clone size: NA; CDR3 protein: CASSPPVEGANTGELFF; CDR3 DNA: TGCGCCAGCAGCCCACCCGTAGAGGGGGCTAACACCGGGGAGCTGTTTTTT